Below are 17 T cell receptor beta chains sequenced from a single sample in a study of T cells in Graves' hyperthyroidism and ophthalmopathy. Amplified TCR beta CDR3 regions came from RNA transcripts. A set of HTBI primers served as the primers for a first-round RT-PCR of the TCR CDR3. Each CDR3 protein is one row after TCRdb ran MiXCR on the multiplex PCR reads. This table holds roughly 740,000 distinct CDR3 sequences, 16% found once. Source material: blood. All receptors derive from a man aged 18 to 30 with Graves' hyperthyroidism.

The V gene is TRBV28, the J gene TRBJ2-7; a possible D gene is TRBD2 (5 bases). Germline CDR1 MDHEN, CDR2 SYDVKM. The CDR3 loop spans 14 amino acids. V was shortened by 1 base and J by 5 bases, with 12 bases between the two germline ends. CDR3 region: CASSLLDGENEQYF. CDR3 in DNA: TGTGCCAGCAGTTTATTGGACGGGGAGAACGAGCAGTACTTC. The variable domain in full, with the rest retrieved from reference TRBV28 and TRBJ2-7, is DVKVTQSSRYLVKRTGEKVFLECVQDMDHENMFWYRQDPGLGLRLIYFSYDVKMKEKGDIPEGYSVSREKKERFSLILESASTNQTSMYLCASSLLDGENEQYFGPGTRLTVT.

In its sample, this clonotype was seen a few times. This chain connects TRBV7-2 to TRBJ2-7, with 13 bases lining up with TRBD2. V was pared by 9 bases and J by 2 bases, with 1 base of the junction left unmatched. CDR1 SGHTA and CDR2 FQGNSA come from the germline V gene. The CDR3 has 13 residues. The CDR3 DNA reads TGTGCCAGACTAGCGGGAGGGCCCTACGAGCAGTACTTC. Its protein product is CARLAGGPYEQYF.

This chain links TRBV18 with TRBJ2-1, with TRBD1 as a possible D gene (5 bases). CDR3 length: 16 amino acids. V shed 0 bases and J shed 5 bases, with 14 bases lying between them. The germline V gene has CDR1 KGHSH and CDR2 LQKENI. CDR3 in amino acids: CASSPPARVWNNEQFF. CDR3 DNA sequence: TGTGCCAGCTCACCACCGGCCAGGGTGTGGAACAATGAGCAGTTCTTC. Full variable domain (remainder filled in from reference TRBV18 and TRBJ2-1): NAGVMQNPRHLVRRRGQEARLRCSPMKGHSHVYWYRQLPEEGLKFMVYLQKENIIDESGMPKERFSAEFPKEGPSILRIQQVVRGDSAAYFCASSPPARVWNNEQFFGPGTRLTVL.

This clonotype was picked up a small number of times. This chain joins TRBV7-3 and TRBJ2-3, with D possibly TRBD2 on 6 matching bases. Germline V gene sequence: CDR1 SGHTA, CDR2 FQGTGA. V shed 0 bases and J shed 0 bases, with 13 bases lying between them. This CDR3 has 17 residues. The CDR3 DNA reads TGTGCCAGCAGCTTAACATCAGGCGGGGCTAGCACAGATACGCAGTATTTT. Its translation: CASSLTSGGASTDTQYF.

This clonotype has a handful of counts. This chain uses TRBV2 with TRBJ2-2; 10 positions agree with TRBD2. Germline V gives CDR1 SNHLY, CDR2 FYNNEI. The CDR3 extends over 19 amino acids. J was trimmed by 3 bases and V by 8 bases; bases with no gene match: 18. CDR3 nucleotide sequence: TGTGCCAGCGCCCCGGATTATCCAGCGGGAGGGCCTGACACCGGGGAGCTGTTTTTT. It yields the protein CASAPDYPAGGPDTGELFF. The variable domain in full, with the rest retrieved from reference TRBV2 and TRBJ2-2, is EPEVTQTPSHQVTQMGQEVILRCVPISNHLYFYWYRQILGQKVEFLVSFYNNEISEKSEIFDDQFSVERPDGSNFTLKIRSTKLEDSAMYFCASAPDYPAGGPDTGELFFGEGSRLTVL.

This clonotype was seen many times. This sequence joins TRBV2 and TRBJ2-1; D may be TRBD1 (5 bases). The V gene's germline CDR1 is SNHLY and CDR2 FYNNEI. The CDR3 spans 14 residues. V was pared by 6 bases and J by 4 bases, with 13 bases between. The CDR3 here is CASRTEDTYNEQFF. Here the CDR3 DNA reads TGTGCCAGCAGGACCGAGGACACTTACAATGAGCAGTTCTTC.

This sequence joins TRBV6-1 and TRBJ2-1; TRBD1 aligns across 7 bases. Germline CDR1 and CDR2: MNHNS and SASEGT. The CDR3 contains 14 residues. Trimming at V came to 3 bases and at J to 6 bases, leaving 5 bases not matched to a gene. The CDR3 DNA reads TGTGCCAGCAGTGAGATGACAGGGCCCAATGAGCAGTTCTTC. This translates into CASSEMTGPNEQFF.

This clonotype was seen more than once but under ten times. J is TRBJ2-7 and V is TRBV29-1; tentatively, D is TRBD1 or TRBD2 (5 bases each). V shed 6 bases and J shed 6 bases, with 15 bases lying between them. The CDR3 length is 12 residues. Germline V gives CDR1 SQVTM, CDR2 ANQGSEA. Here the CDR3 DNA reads TGCAGCGTGGGGGACGGGTACTGCGAGCAGTACTTC. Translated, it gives CSVGDGYCEQYF.

The CDR3 DNA reads TGTGCCAGTAGTAGCACCGGGACGAGCTCTGGAAACACCATATATTTT. Amino acid sequence: CASSSTGTSSGNTIYF. The genes are TRBV19 and TRBJ1-3; perhaps TRBD1 as D (5 bases). V lost 4 bases and J lost 0, with 13 bases in between. The CDR3 covers 16 residues. Germline-derived CDR1 and CDR2 are LNHDA and SQIVND (reference sequence).

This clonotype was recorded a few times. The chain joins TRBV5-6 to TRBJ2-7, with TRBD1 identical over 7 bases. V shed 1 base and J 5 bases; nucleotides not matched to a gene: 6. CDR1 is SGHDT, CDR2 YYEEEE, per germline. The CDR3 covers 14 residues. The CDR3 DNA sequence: TGTGCCAGCAGCTTGACAGGGGAGTACCACGAGCAGTACTTC. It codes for CASSLTGEYHEQYF. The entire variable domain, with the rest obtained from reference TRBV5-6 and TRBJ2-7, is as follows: DAGVTQSPTHLIKTRGQQVTLRCSPKSGHDTVSWYQQALGQGPQFIFQYYEEEERQRGNFPDRFSGHQFPNYSSELNVNALLLGDSALYLCASSLTGEYHEQYFGPGTRLTVT.

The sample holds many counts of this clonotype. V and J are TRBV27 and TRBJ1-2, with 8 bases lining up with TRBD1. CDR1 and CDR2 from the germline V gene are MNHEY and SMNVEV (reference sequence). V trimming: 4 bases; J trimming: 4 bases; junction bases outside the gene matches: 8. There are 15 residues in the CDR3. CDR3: CASSYAGGAGYGYTF. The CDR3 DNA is TGTGCCAGCAGTTACGCAGGGGGCGCAGGCTATGGCTACACCTTC.

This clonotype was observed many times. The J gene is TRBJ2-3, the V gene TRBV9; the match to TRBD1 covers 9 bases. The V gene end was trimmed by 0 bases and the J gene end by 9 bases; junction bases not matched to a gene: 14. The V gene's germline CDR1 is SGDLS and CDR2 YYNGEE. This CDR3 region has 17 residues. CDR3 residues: CASSVVWTGAAQRTQYF. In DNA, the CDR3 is TGTGCCAGCAGCGTAGTGTGGACAGGGGCCGCACAAAGGACGCAGTATTTT.

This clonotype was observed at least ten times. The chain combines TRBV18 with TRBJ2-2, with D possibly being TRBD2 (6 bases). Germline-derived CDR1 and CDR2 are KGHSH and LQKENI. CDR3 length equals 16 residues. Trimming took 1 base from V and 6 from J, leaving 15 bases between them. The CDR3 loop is CASSPRGGAGSGELFF. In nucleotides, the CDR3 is TGTGCCAGCTCACCACGAGGCGGGGCCGGGTCCGGGGAGCTGTTTTTT.

The CDR3 DNA is TGCAGTGCTAGGGGGGCCAACAATGAGCAGTTCTTC. This gives the protein CSARGANNEQFF. This chain connects TRBV20-1 to TRBJ2-1; D possibly corresponds to TRBD1 (6 bases). Deletions cut 3 bases from V and 5 bases from J, with 8 bases between. Germline V gene sequence: CDR1 DFQATT, CDR2 SNEGSKA (reference sequence). The CDR3 consists of 12 residues.

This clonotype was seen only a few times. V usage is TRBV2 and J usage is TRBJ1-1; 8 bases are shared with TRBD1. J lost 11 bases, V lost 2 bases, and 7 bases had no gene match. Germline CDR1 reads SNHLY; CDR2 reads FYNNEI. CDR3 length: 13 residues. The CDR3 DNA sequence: TGTGCCAGCAGTGAATATTTGAACAGGGGGGCTTTCTTT. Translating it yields CASSEYLNRGAFF.

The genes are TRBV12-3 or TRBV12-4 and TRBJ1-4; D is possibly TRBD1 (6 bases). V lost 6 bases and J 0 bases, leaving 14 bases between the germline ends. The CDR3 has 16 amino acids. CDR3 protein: CASRPRGFATNEKLFF. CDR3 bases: TGTGCCAGCAGGCCCAGGGGCTTTGCAACTAATGAAAAACTGTTTTTT.

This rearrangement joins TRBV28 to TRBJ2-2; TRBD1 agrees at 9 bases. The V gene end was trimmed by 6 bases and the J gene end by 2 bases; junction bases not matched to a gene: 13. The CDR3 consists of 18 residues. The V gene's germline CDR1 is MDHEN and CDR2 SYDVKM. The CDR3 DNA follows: TGTGCCAGCAGCCCCCCGGGACAGGGATTTATCAACACCGGGGAGCTGTTTTTT. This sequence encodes CASSPPGQGFINTGELFF.